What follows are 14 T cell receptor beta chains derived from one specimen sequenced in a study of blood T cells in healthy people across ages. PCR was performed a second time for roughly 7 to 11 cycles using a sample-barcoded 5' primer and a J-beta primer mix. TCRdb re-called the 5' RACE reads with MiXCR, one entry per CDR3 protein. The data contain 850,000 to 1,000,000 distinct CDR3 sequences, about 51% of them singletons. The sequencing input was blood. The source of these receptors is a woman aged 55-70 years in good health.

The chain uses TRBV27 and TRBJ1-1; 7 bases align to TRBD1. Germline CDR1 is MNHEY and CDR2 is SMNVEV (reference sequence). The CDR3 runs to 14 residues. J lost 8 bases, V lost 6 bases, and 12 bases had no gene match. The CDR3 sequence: CASRGGAYGFEAFF. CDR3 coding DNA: TGTGCCAGCAGAGGGGGCGCTTACGGATTCGAAGCTTTCTTT.

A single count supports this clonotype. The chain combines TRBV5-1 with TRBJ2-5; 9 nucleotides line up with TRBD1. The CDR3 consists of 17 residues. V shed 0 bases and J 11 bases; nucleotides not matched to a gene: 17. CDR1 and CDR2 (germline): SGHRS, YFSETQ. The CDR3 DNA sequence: TGCGCCAGCAGCTTGGCTACCGGGACAGGGAAAGGGAATGAGCAGTACTTC. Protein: CASSLATGTGKGNEQYF. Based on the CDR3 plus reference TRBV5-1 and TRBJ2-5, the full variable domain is KAGVTQTPRYLIKTRGQQVTLSCSPISGHRSVSWYQQTPGQGLQFLFEYFSETQRNKGNFPGRFSGRQFSNSRSEMNVSTLELGDSALYLCASSLATGTGKGNEQYFGPGTRLLVL.

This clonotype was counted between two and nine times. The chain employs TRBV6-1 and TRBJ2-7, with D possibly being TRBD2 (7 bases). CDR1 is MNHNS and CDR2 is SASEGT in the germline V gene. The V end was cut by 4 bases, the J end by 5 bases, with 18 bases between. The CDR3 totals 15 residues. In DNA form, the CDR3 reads TGTGCCAGCAGTGGACCGCGGGGGCTAAGCCACGAGCAGTACTTC. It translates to CASSGPRGLSHEQYF.

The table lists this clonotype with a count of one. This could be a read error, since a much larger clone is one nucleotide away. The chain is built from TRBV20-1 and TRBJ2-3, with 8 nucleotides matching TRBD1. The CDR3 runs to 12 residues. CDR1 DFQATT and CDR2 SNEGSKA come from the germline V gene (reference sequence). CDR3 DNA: TGCTGTGCGGACAGGGATGCAGATACGCAGTATTTT. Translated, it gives CCADRDADTQYF.

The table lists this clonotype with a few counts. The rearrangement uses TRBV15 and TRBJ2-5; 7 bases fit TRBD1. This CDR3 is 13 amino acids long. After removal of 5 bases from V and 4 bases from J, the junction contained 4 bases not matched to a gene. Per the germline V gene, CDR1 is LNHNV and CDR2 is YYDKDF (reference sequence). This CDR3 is CATSDSGGETQYF. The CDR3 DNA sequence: TGTGCCACCAGCGATTCAGGGGGAGAGACCCAGTACTTC. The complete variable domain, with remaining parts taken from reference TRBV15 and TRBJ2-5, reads DAMVIQNPRYQVTQFGKPVTLSCSQTLNHNVMYWYQQKSSQAPKLLFHYYDKDFNNEADTPDNFQSRRPNTSFCFLDIRSPGLGDTAMYLCATSDSGGETQYFGPGTRLLVL.

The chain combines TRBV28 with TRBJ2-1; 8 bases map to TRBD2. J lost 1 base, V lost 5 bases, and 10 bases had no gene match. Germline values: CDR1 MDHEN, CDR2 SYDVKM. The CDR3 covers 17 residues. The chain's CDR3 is CASSLWTSLSSYNEQFF. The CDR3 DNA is TGTGCCAGCAGTCTTTGGACTAGCCTCAGTTCCTACAATGAGCAGTTCTTC.

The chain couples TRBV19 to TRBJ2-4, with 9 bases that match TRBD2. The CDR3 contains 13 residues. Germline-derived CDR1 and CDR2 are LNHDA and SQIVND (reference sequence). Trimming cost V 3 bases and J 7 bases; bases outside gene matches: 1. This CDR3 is CASSISGSNIQYF. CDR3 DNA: TGTGCCAGTAGTATTAGCGGGAGCAACATTCAGTACTTC. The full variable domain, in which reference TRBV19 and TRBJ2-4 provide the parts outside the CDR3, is DGGITQSPKYLFRKEGQNVTLSCEQNLNHDAMYWYRQDPGQGLRLIYYSQIVNDFQKGDIAEGYSVSREKKESFPLTVTSAQKNPTAFYLCASSISGSNIQYFGAGTRLSVL.

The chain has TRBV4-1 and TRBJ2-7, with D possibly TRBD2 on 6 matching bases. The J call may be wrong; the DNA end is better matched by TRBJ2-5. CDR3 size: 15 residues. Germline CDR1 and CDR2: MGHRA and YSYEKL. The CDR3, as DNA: TGCGCCAGCAGCCAAACTCGCCTAGGGAGGGAGACCCAGTACTTC. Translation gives CASSQTRLGRETQYF.

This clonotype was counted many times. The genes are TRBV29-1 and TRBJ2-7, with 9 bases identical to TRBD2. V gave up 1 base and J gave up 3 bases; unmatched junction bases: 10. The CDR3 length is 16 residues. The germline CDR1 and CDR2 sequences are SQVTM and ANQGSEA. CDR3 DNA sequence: TGCAGCGTTGAAGCGTCGGGCGGGAGGGCCGGCTACGAGCAGTACTTC. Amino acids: CSVEASGGRAGYEQYF.

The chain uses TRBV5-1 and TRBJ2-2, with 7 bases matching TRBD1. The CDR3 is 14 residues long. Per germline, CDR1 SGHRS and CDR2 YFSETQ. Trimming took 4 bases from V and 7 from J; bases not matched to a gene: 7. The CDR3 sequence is CASSHSSGGGELFF. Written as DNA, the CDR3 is TGCGCCAGCAGCCATTCGTCAGGGGGCGGGGAGCTGTTTTTT.

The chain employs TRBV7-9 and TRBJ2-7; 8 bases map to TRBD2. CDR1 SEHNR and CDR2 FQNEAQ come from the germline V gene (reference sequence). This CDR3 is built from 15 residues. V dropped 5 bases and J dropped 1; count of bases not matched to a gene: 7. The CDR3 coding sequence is TGTGCCAGCAGCCCTAGGATAGCGGGGTCCTACGAGCAGTACTTC. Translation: CASSPRIAGSYEQYF.

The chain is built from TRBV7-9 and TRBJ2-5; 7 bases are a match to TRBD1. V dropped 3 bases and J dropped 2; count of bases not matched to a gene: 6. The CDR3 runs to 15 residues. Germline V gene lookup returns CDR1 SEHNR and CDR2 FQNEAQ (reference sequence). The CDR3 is CASSFGDRVQETQYF. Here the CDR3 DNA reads TGTGCCAGCAGCTTCGGTGACAGGGTACAAGAGACCCAGTACTTC.

The CDR3 sequence: CSVEVGPFF. DNA for the CDR3: TGCAGCGTTGAAGTAGGCCCGTTCTTC. The chain employs TRBV29-1 and TRBJ2-1; D remains ambiguous. The CDR3 totals 9 residues. CDR1 SQVTM and CDR2 ANQGSEA come from the germline V gene. V shed 1 base and J shed 15 bases, with 7 bases lying between them.

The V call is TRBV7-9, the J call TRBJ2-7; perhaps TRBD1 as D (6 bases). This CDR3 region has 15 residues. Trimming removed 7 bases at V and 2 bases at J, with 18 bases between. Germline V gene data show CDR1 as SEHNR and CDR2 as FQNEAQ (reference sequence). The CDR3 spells CASIAPQGIAYEQYF. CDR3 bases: TGTGCCAGCATCGCCCCTCAGGGGATAGCCTACGAGCAGTACTTC.